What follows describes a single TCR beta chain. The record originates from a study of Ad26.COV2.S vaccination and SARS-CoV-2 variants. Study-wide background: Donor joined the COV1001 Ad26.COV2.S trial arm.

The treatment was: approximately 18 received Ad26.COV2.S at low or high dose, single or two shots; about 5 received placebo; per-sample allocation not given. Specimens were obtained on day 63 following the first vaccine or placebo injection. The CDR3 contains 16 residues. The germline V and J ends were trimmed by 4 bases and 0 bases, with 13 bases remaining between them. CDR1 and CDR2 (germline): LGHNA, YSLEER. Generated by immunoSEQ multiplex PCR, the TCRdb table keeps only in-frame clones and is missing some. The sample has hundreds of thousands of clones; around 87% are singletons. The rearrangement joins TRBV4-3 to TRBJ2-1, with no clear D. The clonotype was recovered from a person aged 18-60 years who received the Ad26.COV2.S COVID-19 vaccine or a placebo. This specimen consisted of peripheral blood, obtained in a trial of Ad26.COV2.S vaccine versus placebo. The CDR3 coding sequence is TGCGCCAGCAGCCCGATCTACCTCGGCTCCTACAATGAGCAGTTCTTC. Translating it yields CASSPIYLGSYNEQFF.